This TCR beta chain derives from a study of cytomegalovirus exposure and HLA in healthy donors. 60 Vbeta and 13 Jbeta primers were used in PCR. Sequencing was performed with immunoSEQ multiplex PCR; in TCRdb, only in-frame clones are kept and a portion is missing. The sample has about 55,000 clones, roughly four fifths seen once. The CDR3 has 15 residues. J was trimmed by 6 bases and V by 1 base; bases with no gene match: 5. The germline CDR1 and CDR2 sequences are SGHVS and FNYEAQ. The origin of this receptor is a man younger than 40 in good health and CMV-seronegative. The chain links TRBV7-6 to TRBJ2-1, with 8 bases lining up with TRBD1. The specimen was PBMCs. Here the CDR3 DNA reads TGTGCCAGCAGCTTAGGGACAGGGTCATTCAATGAGCAGTTCTTC. It encodes CASSLGTGSFNEQFF.